Listed below are T cell receptor beta chains from one sample, sequenced in a study of blood T cell repertoires in COVID-19. The data were produced by immunoSEQ multiplex PCR, yet TCRdb's version contains in-frame clones alone and is incomplete. The data contain 20,000 to 25,000 clones, around 80% of them singletons. Material for sequencing was peripheral blood. These receptors came from a man between 60 and 70 years old with active COVID-19. CDR3s include the opening cysteine and the closing phenylalanine or tryptophan. The order of the fields is CDR3 protein, J gene, V gene.

CDR3: CASSDSGTSGSNEQFF
J: TRBJ2-1
V: TRBV6-4

CDR3: CASSGGFSTDTQYF
J: TRBJ2-3
V: TRBV5-1

CDR3: CASSPSPPLADLPDFNEQFF
J: TRBJ2-1
V: TRBV7-3

CDR3: CASSQESAFPGELFF
J: TRBJ2-2
V: TRBV4-2

CDR3: CSTRRAYEQFF
J: TRBJ2-1
V: TRBV29-1

CDR3: CASSGRGSFTAQYF
J: TRBJ2-7
V: TRBV28

CDR3: CASSELTGPYEQYF
J: TRBJ2-7
V: TRBV5-1

CDR3: CSVERDNEQFF
J: TRBJ2-1
V: TRBV29-1

CDR3: CASSLWRSGANVLTF
J: TRBJ2-6
V: TRBV14

CDR3: CASSFGQTFSPLHF
J: TRBJ1-6
V: TRBV28

CDR3: CASSLGQLNSPLHF
J: TRBJ1-6
V: TRBV7-3

CDR3: CASSQDLAGGNTGELFF
J: TRBJ2-2
V: TRBV3-1/TRBV3-2

CDR3: CASSLAGDREQYF
J: TRBJ2-7
V: TRBV5-1

CDR3: CASSQVSGSGELFF
J: TRBJ2-2
V: TRBV14

CDR3: CASSEGTGYTDTQYF
J: TRBJ2-3
V: TRBV6-1

CDR3: CASSIFRADTQYF
J: TRBJ2-3
V: TRBV12-3/TRBV12-4

CDR3: CASSLDGYGYTF
J: TRBJ1-2
V: TRBV11-3

CDR3: CASSPINEQFF
J: TRBJ2-1
V: TRBV28

CDR3: CASSPSPLHYGYTF
J: TRBJ1-2
V: TRBV5-4

CDR3: CASSRQGNTGELFF
J: TRBJ2-2
V: TRBV3-1/TRBV3-2

CDR3: CASSAGTGTGGQSGTQYF
J: TRBJ2-3
V: TRBV9

CDR3: CASSLAANTGELFF
J: TRBJ2-2
V: TRBV7-2